This entry is about one TCR beta chain. Its antigen remains unknown. The entry originates in a study of response to subunit inactivated influenza vaccine. Broader study findings: It was the authors' suggestion that each seasonal influenza vaccination recruits few new T cells.

The CDR3 totals 15 residues. Germline CDR1 MNHEY, CDR2 SVGEGT. The ends lost 6 bases at V and 3 bases at J; junction bases unmatched: 6. TCRdb reprocessed the RT-PCR reads via MiXCR and lists one record per CDR3 protein. The sample has around 750,000 distinct CDR3 sequences, 20% to 25% seen once. The sequence derives from a man aged 50-59 years who received an inactivated influenza vaccine. This specimen was PBMCs from blood, taken more than 4 days after vaccination. The chain employs TRBV6-2 or TRBV6-3 and TRBJ2-3; TRBD2 aligns across 10 bases. As DNA, the CDR3 is TGTGCCAGCAGCACAACTAGCGGGGCGACAGATACGCAGTATTTT. Its protein is CASSTTSGATDTQYF.